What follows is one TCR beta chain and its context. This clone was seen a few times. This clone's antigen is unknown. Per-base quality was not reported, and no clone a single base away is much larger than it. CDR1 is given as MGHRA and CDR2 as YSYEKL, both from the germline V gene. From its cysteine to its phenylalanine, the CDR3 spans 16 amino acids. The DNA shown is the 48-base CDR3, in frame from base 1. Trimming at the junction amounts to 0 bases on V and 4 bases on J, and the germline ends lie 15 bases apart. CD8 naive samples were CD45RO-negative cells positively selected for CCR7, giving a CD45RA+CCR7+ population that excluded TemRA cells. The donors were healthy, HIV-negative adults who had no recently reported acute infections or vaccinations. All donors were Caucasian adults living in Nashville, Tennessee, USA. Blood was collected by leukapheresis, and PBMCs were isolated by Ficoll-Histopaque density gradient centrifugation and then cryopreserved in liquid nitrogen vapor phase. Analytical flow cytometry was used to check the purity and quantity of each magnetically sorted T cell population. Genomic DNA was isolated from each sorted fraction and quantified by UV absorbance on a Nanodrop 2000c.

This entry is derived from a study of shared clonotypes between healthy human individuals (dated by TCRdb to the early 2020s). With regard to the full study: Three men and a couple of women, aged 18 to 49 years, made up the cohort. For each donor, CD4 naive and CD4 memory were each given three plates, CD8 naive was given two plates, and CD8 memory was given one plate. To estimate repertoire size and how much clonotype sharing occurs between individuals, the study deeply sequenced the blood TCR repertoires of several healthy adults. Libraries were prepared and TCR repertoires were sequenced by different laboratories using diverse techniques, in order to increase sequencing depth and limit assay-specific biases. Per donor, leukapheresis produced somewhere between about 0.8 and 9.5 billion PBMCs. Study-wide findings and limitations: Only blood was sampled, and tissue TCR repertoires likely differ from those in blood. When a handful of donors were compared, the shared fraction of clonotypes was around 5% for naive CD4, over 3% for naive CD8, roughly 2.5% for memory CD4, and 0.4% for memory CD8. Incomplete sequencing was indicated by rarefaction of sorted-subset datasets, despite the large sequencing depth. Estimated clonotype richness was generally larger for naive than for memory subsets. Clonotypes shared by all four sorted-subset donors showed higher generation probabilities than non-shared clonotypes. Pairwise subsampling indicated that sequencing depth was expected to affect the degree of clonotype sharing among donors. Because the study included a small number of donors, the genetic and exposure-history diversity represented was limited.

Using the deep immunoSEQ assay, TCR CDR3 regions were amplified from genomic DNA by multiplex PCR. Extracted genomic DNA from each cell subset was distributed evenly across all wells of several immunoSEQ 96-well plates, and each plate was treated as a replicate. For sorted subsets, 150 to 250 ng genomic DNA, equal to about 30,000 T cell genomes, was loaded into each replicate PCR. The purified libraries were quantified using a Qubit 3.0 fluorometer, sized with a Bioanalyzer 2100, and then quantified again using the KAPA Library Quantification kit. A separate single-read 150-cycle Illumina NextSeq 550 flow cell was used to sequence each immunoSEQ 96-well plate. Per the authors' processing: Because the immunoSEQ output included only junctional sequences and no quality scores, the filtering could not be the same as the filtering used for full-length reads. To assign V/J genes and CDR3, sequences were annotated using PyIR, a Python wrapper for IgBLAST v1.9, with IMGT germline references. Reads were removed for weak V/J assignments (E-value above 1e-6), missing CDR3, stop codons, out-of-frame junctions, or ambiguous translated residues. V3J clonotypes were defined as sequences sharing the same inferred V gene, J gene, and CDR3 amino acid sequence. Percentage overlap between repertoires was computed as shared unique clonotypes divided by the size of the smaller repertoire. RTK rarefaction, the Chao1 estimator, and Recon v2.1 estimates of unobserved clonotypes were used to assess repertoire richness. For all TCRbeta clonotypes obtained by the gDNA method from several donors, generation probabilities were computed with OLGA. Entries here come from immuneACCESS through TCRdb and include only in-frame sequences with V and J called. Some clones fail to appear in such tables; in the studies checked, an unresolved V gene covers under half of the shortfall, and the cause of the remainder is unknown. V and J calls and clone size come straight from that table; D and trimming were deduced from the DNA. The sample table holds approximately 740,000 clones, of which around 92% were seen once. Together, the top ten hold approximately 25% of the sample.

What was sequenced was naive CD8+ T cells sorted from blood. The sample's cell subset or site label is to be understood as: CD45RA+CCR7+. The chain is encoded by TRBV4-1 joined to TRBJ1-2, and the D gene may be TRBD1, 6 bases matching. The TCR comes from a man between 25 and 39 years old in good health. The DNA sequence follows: TGCGCCAGCAGCCAAGATCCGGGGGCGCGGGCCTATGGCTACACCTTC. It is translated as CASSQDPGARAYGYTF.